This record concerns one TCR beta chain sequence. It lacks a known antigen. No base qualities exist here, and no much larger clone lies one base off it. Peripheral blood CD8+ and CD4+ T cells from healthy donors, Susac syndrome patients and multiple sclerosis patients were profiled using high-throughput TCR beta sequencing. The multiple sclerosis controls were treatment-naive patients who had stable or active relapsing-remitting disease and met the revised McDonald criteria. Bulk CD8+ and CD4+ T cells were purified by magnetic negative isolation, whereas CD8+ TEMRA cells were enriched by FACS. Blood was collected in EDTA tubes and processed within 24 hours, with PBMCs isolated through density gradient centrifugation. PBMCs intended for TCR sequencing were cryopreserved in liquid nitrogen and thawed later in a water bath at 37 degrees C. The sorted or isolated CD4+, CD8+ and CD8+ TEMRA cells had a purity of 90% or higher.

This specimen belongs to a study of CD8 T cells in Susac syndrome (dated 2019 in TCRdb). Turning to the overall study: Whether CD8+ T cell activation and differentiation in Susac syndrome was antigen driven was tested using repertoire sequencing. Study-level results and caveats: The study acknowledged that relatively few individuals were included in the TCR sequencing and HLA analysis.

CDR1 and CDR2 are read off the germline V gene (reference sequence) as SEHNR and FQNEAQ. V and J are truncated by 0 bases and 1 base respectively, leaving an intervening sequence of 9 bases. Including the terminal cysteine and phenylalanine, the CDR3 comprises 15 residues. The DNA shown is the 45-base CDR3, in frame from base 1. RNA was extracted with the RNeasy kit and 0.5 to 1 ug was reverse transcribed using random hexamers. The immunoSEQ multiplex PCR assay, which covers 54 Vbeta and 13 Jbeta segments, was used to amplify TCR beta CDR3 regions. To correct PCR amplification bias, a synthetic template baseline was used for both primer optimization and computational correction. As for the original processing: Reads were assigned to V, D and J genes according to IMGT and analyzed in immunoSEQ Analyzer, with only productive sequences retained. Clonality was computed as one minus Shannon entropy normalized by log2 of the number of productive unique sequences. For each patient and control, public and private clones were evaluated within the 100 most prevalent clones. Susac-specific clones were defined as absent from healthy and MS cohorts, over a thousand published viral clones and other ImmuneACCESS disease sequences. The public reads were quality trimmed at Q25 with fastp and then assembled into clones with MiXCR by TCRdb, keeping productive beta chains. Every CDR3 protein is listed once, alongside the most common genes and DNA of its rows. TCRdb, not the authors, supplied the V and J calls. Present in this sample are about 300,000 distinct CDR3 sequences, roughly 94% of which were seen just once. The top ten hold approximately 0.065% of the sample.

Sequencing was done on a sample of CD4+ T cells from PBMCs. The clonotype was recovered from a human donor with multiple sclerosis. The chain was built from TRBV7-9 and TRBJ1-1; no D gene can be assigned with confidence. Here is the DNA: TGTGCCAGCAGCTTAGCGCGCGGCACGAACACTGAAGCTTTCTTT. Its coded protein is CASSLARGTNTEAFF.